Following are 15 T cell receptor beta chains from one sample sequenced in a study of identical twins. A single record per CDR3 protein comes from TCRdb applying MiXCR to the 5' RACE reads. The data hold about 530,000 distinct CDR3 sequences, with about 20% observed a single time. These data are also associated with another study on yellow fever vaccine responses in identical twins.

The sequencing sample was made of CD4+ T cells sorted from blood. These receptor sequences come from a woman under 30 in good health.

This sequence joins TRBV7-2 and TRBJ1-2; D remains ambiguous. This CDR3 comprises 14 residues. Germline assignment: CDR1 SGHTA and CDR2 FQGNSA. Trimming removed 0 bases at V and 5 bases at J, with 10 bases between. In DNA form, the CDR3 reads TGTGCCAGCAGCTTAGCCCACACCCCGTATGGCTACACCTTC. It translates to CASSLAHTPYGYTF. Together with reference TRBV7-2 and TRBJ1-2, the CDR3 gives the full variable domain: GAGVSQSPSNKVTEKGKDVELRCDPISGHTALYWYRQSLGQGLEFLIYFQGNSAPDKSGLPSDRFSAERTGGSVSTLTIQRTQQEDSAVYLCASSLAHTPYGYTFGSGTRLTVV.

The chain links TRBV29-1 to TRBJ2-1; 9 nucleotides agree with TRBD1. Germline lookup yields CDR1 SQVTM and CDR2 ANQGSEA. The CDR3 runs to 16 residues. Germline trimming cut 7 bases from V and 5 bases from J; bases unmatched to any gene: 15. In DNA, the CDR3 is TGCAGCGGAAAGAGACCGGGACAGGGAAATAACAATGAGCAGTTCTTC. Protein sequence: CSGKRPGQGNNNEQFF.

This chain joins TRBV10-3 and TRBJ2-3, with D perhaps TRBD2 (5 bases). The V and J ends lost 10 bases and 4 bases respectively, with 15 bases between them. This CDR3 is 13 amino acids long. CDR1 and CDR2 (germline): ENHRY, SYGVKD. CDR3 residues: CATKLGGPDTQYF. CDR3 nucleotides: TGTGCCACCAAACTAGGAGGACCAGATACGCAGTATTTT.

This clonotype was detected once. This chain links TRBV12-3 or TRBV12-4 with TRBJ2-7, with 8 positions matching TRBD1. The CDR3 consists of 15 residues. V dropped 6 bases and J dropped 2; count of bases not matched to a gene: 9. The CDR3 here is CASRPPGQGPYEQYF. As DNA, the CDR3 is TGTGCCAGCAGGCCTCCTGGACAGGGACCCTACGAGCAGTACTTC.

This rearrangement joins TRBV28 to TRBJ2-3; 10 positions match TRBD2. CDR3 size: 17 residues. Germline-derived CDR1 and CDR2 are MDHEN and SYDVKM. V shed 1 base and J 6 bases; nucleotides not matched to a gene: 10. CDR3 residues: CASSLSGSSGSGDTQYF. The CDR3 region has the DNA TGTGCCAGCAGTTTATCGGGTTCTAGCGGGAGCGGGGATACGCAGTATTTT.

The chain recombines TRBV10-2 with TRBJ1-3; no reliable D call. The CDR3 extends over 14 amino acids. CDR1 is WSHSY, CDR2 SAAADI, per germline. CDR3 loop: CASEDRTSGNTIYF. In DNA form, the CDR3 reads TGCGCGTCTGAGGACCGAACCTCTGGAAACACCATATATTTT.

The V call is TRBV15, the J call TRBJ2-7; tentative D call: TRBD2 (5 bases). The V gene's germline CDR1 is LNHNV and CDR2 YYDKDF (reference sequence). The CDR3 extends over 14 amino acids. The ends were cut back, 0 bases at V and 6 bases at J, with 12 bases in the middle. CDR3 sequence reads: CATSRDSRDGEQYF. The CDR3 DNA reads TGTGCCACCAGCAGAGATAGCCGGGATGGCGAGCAGTACTTC. Based on the CDR3 plus reference TRBV15 and TRBJ2-7, the full variable domain is DAMVIQNPRYQVTQFGKPVTLSCSQTLNHNVMYWYQQKSSQAPKLLFHYYDKDFNNEADTPDNFQSRRPNTSFCFLDIRSPGLGDTAMYLCATSRDSRDGEQYFGPGTRLTVT.

The chain is built from TRBV28 and TRBJ2-1; TRBD2 is a possible D gene (7 bases). Trimming stripped 10 bases from V and 4 bases from J, with 14 bases between. Germline values: CDR1 MDHEN, CDR2 SYDVKM. CDR3 size: 13 residues. CDR3 bases: TGTGCCATTACGAGGGGGGGATACAATGAGCAGTTCTTC. Translation: CAITRGGYNEQFF.

The chain recombines TRBV11-2 with TRBJ2-1; TRBD2 aligns across 7 bases. This CDR3 region has 15 residues. Unmatched junction bases numbered 9, after V lost 3 bases and J lost 7 bases. Germline loops: CDR1 SGHAT, CDR2 FQNNGV. The DNA of the CDR3 is TGTGCCAGCAGCTTCCAGGGCATGGGGGGGAATGAGCAGTTCTTC. It yields the protein CASSFQGMGGNEQFF.

The sample holds a few counts of this clonotype. The genes are TRBV10-3 and TRBJ2-5; 7 bases agree with TRBD1. CDR3 size: 13 residues. Germline loops: CDR1 ENHRY, CDR2 SYGVKD. The ends lost 4 bases at V and 3 bases at J; junction bases unmatched: 2. The CDR3 spells CAISVGTEETQYF. The CDR3 region has the DNA TGTGCCATCAGTGTCGGGACAGAAGAGACCCAGTACTTC.

This clonotype was seen only a few times. The chain has TRBV7-9 and TRBJ2-3; maybe TRBD1 (5 bases). The ends were cut back, 4 bases at V and 2 bases at J, with 16 bases in the middle. Germline V gives CDR1 SEHNR, CDR2 FQNEAQ (reference sequence). This CDR3 is built from 16 residues. CDR3 sequence: CASSSSRVLATDTQYF. CDR3 nucleotides: TGTGCCAGCAGCTCCTCCAGGGTGTTAGCCACAGATACGCAGTATTTT.

In this sample, this clonotype turned up a few times. CDR3 in DNA: TGTGCCAGCAGTTCCGCGAATTCACCCCTCCACTTT. Amino acid sequence: CASSSANSPLHF. The chain joins TRBV12-3 or TRBV12-4 to TRBJ1-6; D remains ambiguous. This CDR3 has 12 amino acids. Trimming took 4 bases from V and 7 from J, leaving 5 bases between them.

This chain connects TRBV5-1 to TRBJ2-1; the match to TRBD1 covers 10 bases. The V segment lost 4 bases and the J segment 6 bases; nucleotides outside the gene matches: 4. Looked up from germline, CDR1 is SGHRS and CDR2 is YFSETQ. The CDR3 covers 14 residues. CDR3 amino acids: CASSIGQGVNEQFF. The CDR3 DNA reads TGCGCCAGCAGCATAGGACAGGGGGTCAATGAGCAGTTCTTC.

The chain uses TRBV27 and TRBJ2-7, with D possibly being TRBD1 or TRBD2 (5 bases each). Germline lookup yields CDR1 MNHEY and CDR2 SMNVEV (reference sequence). V was shortened by 5 bases and J by 6 bases, with 14 bases between the two germline ends. The CDR3 consists of 13 residues. In nucleotides, the CDR3 is TGTGCCAGCAGTCTTTTAGGGGAGACCGAGCAGTACTTC. It encodes CASSLLGETEQYF.

The sample holds many counts of this clonotype. The chain carries TRBV12-3 or TRBV12-4 and TRBJ2-5; D call uncertain. The CDR3 runs 15 residues. The V end was cut by 5 bases, the J end by 0 bases, with 13 bases between. The CDR3 coding sequence is TGTGCCAGCAGTGCCGGACGGCTGTACCAAGAGACCCAGTACTTC. This translates into CASSAGRLYQETQYF.